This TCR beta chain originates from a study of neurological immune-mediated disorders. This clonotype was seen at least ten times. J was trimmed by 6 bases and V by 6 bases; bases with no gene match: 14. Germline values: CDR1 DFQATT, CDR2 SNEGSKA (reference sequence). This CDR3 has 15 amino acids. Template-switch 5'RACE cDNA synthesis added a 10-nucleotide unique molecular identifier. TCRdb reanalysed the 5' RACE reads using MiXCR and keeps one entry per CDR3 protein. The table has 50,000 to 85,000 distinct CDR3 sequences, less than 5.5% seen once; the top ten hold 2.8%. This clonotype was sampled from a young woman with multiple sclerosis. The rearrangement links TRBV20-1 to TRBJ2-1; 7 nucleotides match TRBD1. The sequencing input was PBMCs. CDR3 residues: CSALPPRGSTNEQFF. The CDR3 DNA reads TGCAGTGCACTCCCACCCAGGGGGTCCACCAATGAGCAGTTCTTC.